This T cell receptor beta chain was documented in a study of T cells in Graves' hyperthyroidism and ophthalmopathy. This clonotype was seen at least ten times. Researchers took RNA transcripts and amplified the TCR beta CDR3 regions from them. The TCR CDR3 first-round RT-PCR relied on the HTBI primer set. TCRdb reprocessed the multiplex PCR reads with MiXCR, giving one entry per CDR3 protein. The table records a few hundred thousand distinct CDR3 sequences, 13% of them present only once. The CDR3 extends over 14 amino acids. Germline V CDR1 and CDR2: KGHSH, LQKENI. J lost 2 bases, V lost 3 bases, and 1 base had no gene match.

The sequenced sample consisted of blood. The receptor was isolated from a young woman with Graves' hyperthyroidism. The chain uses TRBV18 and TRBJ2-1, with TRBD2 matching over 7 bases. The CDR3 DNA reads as TGTGCCAGCTCACCTAGCGGGCCCTACAATGAGCAGTTCTTC. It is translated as CASSPSGPYNEQFF.